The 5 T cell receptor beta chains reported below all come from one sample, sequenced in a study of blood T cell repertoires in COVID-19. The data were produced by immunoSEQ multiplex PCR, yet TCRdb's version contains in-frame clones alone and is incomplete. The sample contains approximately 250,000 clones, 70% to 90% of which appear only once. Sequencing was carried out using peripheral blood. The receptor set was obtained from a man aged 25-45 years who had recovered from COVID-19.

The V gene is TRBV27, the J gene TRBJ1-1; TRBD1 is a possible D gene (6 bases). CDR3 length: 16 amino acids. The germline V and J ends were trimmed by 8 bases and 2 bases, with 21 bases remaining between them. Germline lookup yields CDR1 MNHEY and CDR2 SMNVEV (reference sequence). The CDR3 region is CASRISAGAYNTEAFF. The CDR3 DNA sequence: TGTGCCAGCCGAATTAGCGCAGGGGCGTATAACACTGAAGCTTTCTTT.

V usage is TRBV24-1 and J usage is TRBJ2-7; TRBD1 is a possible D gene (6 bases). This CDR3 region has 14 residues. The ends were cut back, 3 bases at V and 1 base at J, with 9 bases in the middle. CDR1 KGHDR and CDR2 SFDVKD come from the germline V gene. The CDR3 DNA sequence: TGTGCCACCAGTGATCCGACAGGTTCCTACGAGCAGTACTTC. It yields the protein CATSDPTGSYEQYF.

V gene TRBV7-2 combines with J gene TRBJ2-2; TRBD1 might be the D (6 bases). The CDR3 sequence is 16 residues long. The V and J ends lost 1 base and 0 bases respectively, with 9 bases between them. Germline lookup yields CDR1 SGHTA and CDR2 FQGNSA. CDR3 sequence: CASSLVWTANTGELFF. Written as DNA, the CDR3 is TGTGCCAGCAGCTTAGTTTGGACAGCGAACACCGGGGAGCTGTTTTTT.

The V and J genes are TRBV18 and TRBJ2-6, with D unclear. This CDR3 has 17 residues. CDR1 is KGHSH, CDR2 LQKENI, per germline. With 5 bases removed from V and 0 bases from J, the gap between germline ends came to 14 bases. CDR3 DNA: TGTGCCAGCTCAGAAAGTCAGGTTGCCTCTGGGGCCAACGTCCTGACTTTC. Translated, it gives CASSESQVASGANVLTF. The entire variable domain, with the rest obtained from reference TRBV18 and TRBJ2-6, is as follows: NAGVMQNPRHLVRRRGQEARLRCSPMKGHSHVYWYRQLPEEGLKFMVYLQKENIIDESGMPKERFSAEFPKEGPSILRIQQVVRGDSAAYFCASSESQVASGANVLTFGAGSRLTVL.

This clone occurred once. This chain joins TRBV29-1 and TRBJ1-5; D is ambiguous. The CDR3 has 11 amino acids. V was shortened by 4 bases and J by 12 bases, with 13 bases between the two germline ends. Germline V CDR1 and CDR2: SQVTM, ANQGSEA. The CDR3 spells CSVGETGLQHF. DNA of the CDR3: TGCAGCGTTGGAGAGACTGGTCTCCAGCATTTT.